The rows below give T cell receptor beta chains drawn from one sample of a study of blood T cell repertoires in COVID-19. Assay: immunoSEQ multiplex PCR; the TCRdb copy retains only in-frame clones and omits some. Of around 130,000 clones listed, approximately 84% were seen once; the top ten hold 9.5% to 15%. The sample comprised peripheral blood. Every receptor here comes from a human donor in a cohort sampled during active COVID-19. Each CDR3 is given with its conserved first and last residue. Each record gives: V gene, clone size, D gene, J gene, CDR3 protein, CDR3 DNA. A D gene is named only where the DNA matches it firmly. Only part of the rows carry a size: once, few, many, or a class if the clone is expanded.

V: TRBV19; size: few; D: TRBD1; J: TRBJ1-1; CDR3: CASSIERTGSAEAFF; DNA: TGTGCCAGTAGTATCGAGAGGACAGGGAGCGCTGAAGCTTTCTTT
V: TRBV27; size: .; D: .; J: TRBJ2-7; CDR3: CASNGGTKGAYEQYF; DNA: TGTGCCAGCAATGGAGGGACCAAAGGGGCCTACGAGCAGTACTTC
V: TRBV6-1; size: .; D: TRBD1; J: TRBJ1-3; CDR3: CASSGLVRDSSGNTIYF; DNA: TGTGCCAGCAGTGGGCTGGTAAGGGACAGCTCTGGAAACACCATATATTTT
V: TRBV9; size: .; D: TRBD1; J: TRBJ1-5; CDR3: CASSVGAGGDQPQHF; DNA: TGTGCCAGCAGCGTAGGGGCAGGGGGCGATCAGCCCCAGCATTTT
V: TRBV12-3/TRBV12-4; size: .; D: TRBD1; J: TRBJ1-2; CDR3: CASSWDSLYGYTF; DNA: TGTGCCAGCAGCTGGGACAGTTTATATGGCTACACCTTC
V: TRBV4-1; size: .; D: .; J: TRBJ1-2; CDR3: CASSQASDYGYTF; DNA: TGCGCCAGCAGCCAAGCGTCAGACTATGGCTACACCTTC
V: TRBV5-4; size: few; D: TRBD1; J: TRBJ1-1; CDR3: CASSPWDSHTEAFF; DNA: TGTGCCAGCAGCCCGTGGGACAGTCACACTGAAGCTTTCTTT
V: TRBV9; size: .; D: TRBD1; J: TRBJ2-1; CDR3: CASSLSTGISYNEQFF; DNA: TGTGCCAGCAGCCTATCGACAGGGATATCCTACAATGAGCAGTTCTTC
V: TRBV6-6; size: .; D: TRBD2; J: TRBJ2-2; CDR3: CATRVSGGAGELFF; DNA: TGTGCCACCCGTGTGAGCGGGGGGGCCGGGGAGCTGTTTTTT
V: TRBV24-1; size: .; D: TRBD1; J: TRBJ2-7; CDR3: CATSDLQFDGTGGGYEQYF; DNA: TGTGCCACCAGTGATTTGCAGTTTGACGGGACAGGGGGGGGTTACGAGCAGTACTTC
V: TRBV5-8; size: .; D: TRBD2; J: TRBJ2-1; CDR3: CASPPPPGGAYNEQFF; DNA: TGTGCCAGCCCCCCCCCGCCGGGGGGGGCTTACAATGAGCAGTTCTTC
V: TRBV19; size: .; D: TRBD1; J: TRBJ1-2; CDR3: CASSIGTGGKDGYTF; DNA: TGTGCCAGTAGTATAGGGACAGGTGGGAAAGATGGCTACACCTTC
V: TRBV5-5; size: .; D: TRBD1; J: TRBJ1-4; CDR3: CASSLATRDRGEKLFF; DNA: TGTGCCAGCAGCTTGGCCACCCGGGACAGGGGTGAAAAACTGTTTTTT
V: TRBV19; size: .; D: .; J: TRBJ2-1; CDR3: CASSMRGRARGNEQFF; DNA: TGTGCCAGTAGTATGCGGGGCAGGGCGCGGGGCAATGAGCAGTTCTTC
V: TRBV5-6; size: .; D: TRBD1; J: TRBJ1-5; CDR3: CASSLWGRGSNQPQHF; DNA: TGTGCCAGCAGCTTGTGGGGCAGGGGGAGCAATCAGCCCCAGCATTTT
V: TRBV7-7; size: .; D: .; J: TRBJ2-1; CDR3: CASSPGLAPYNEQFF; DNA: TGTGCTAGCAGCCCCGGGCTAGCGCCTTACAATGAGCAGTTCTTC
V: TRBV5-4; size: .; D: TRBD1; J: TRBJ2-7; CDR3: CASSSPTGFRSYEQYF; DNA: TGTGCCAGCAGCTCCCCGACAGGGTTCAGGTCCTACGAGCAGTACTTC
V: TRBV5-6; size: .; D: .; J: TRBJ1-5; CDR3: CASSLRANQPQHF; DNA: TGTGCCAGCAGCCTGAGAGCTAATCAGCCCCAGCATTTT
V: TRBV6-5; size: few; D: .; J: TRBJ2-7; CDR3: CASSYSRTGLLEQYF; DNA: TGTGCCAGCAGTTACTCGCGAACAGGCCTACTGGAGCAGTACTTC
V: TRBV5-6; size: .; D: .; J: TRBJ2-7; CDR3: CASSRWDGSSYEQYF; DNA: TGTGCCAGCAGCCGGTGGGACGGGAGCTCCTACGAGCAGTACTTC
V: TRBV5-6; size: .; D: TRBD2; J: TRBJ2-7; CDR3: CASSIGTSGAGGEQYF; DNA: TGTGCCAGCAGCATAGGGACTAGCGGGGCCGGCGGCGAGCAGTACTTC
V: TRBV5-5; size: .; D: .; J: TRBJ1-1; CDR3: CASSLVGQEHTEAFF; DNA: TGTGCCAGCAGCTTGGTGGGGCAAGAACACACTGAAGCTTTCTTT
V: TRBV18; size: .; D: .; J: TRBJ1-5; CDR3: CASSPPGGNQPQHF; DNA: TGTGCCAGCTCACCCCCCGGCGGTAATCAGCCCCAGCATTTT
V: TRBV29-1; size: .; D: .; J: TRBJ1-1; CDR3: CSVKDTAEAFF; DNA: TGCAGCGTGAAGGACACGGCTGAAGCTTTCTTT
V: TRBV29-1; size: few; D: .; J: TRBJ2-2; CDR3: CSVERANTGELFF; DNA: TGCAGCGTTGAGCGAGCGAACACCGGGGAGCTGTTTTTT
V: TRBV15; size: .; D: TRBD1; J: TRBJ2-7; CDR3: CATTLDRGPYEQYF; DNA: TGTGCCACCACCCTAGACAGGGGTCCCTACGAGCAGTACTTC
V: TRBV18; size: .; D: TRBD1; J: TRBJ1-1; CDR3: CASSPSRDRNTEAFF; DNA: TGTGCCAGCTCACCATCCCGGGACAGGAACACTGAAGCTTTCTTT
V: TRBV12-5; size: .; D: .; J: TRBJ1-1; CDR3: CASGPLLSDTEAFF; DNA: TGTGCTAGTGGCCCCCTTCTTTCTGACACTGAAGCTTTCTTT
V: TRBV7-9; size: .; D: TRBD1; J: TRBJ2-7; CDR3: CASSLGQGAMGQYF; DNA: TGTGCCAGCAGCTTAGGACAGGGGGCTATGGGGCAGTACTTC
V: TRBV12-5; size: few; D: TRBD1; J: TRBJ1-6; CDR3: CASGATGGASTLHF; DNA: TGTGCTAGTGGTGCCACAGGGGGCGCTTCTACCCTCCACTTT
V: TRBV19; size: .; D: .; J: TRBJ1-2; CDR3: CASSPTASGYTF; DNA: TGTGCCAGTAGTCCTACAGCAAGTGGCTACACCTTC
V: TRBV5-6; size: .; D: TRBD1; J: TRBJ1-1; CDR3: CASSADGGQGLTEAFF; DNA: TGTGCCAGCAGCGCGGACGGGGGACAGGGTCTTACTGAAGCTTTCTTT
V: TRBV20-1; size: .; D: .; J: TRBJ2-2; CDR3: CSAGSGGELFF; DNA: TGCAGTGCGGGGAGCGGGGGGGAGCTGTTTTTT
V: TRBV6-1; size: .; D: TRBD1; J: TRBJ1-2; CDR3: CASSGSGTGWSYGYTF; DNA: TGTGCCAGCAGTGGATCCGGGACAGGGTGGAGTTATGGCTACACCTTC
V: TRBV5-1; size: .; D: .; J: TRBJ2-3; CDR3: CASSLEEGADTQYF; DNA: TGCGCCAGCAGCTTGGAAGAGGGAGCAGATACGCAGTATTTT
V: TRBV5-1; size: .; D: .; J: TRBJ1-1; CDR3: CASSLIPGMNTEAFF; DNA: TGCGCCAGCAGCTTGATTCCAGGGATGAACACTGAAGCTTTCTTT
V: TRBV2; size: .; D: .; J: TRBJ1-2; CDR3: CASSELARGGLGGYTF; DNA: TGTGCCAGCAGTGAATTAGCTCGGGGGGGCTTGGGTGGCTACACCTTC
V: TRBV4-1; size: once; D: .; J: TRBJ2-2; CDR3: CASSQGAYRVTGELFF; DNA: TGCGCCAGCAGCCAAGGGGCATATAGAGTTACCGGGGAGCTGTTTTTT
V: TRBV18; size: .; D: .; J: TRBJ2-3; CDR3: CASSPPITDTQYF; DNA: TGTGCCAGCTCACCCCCTATAACAGATACGCAGTATTTT
V: TRBV30; size: .; D: TRBD1; J: TRBJ2-7; CDR3: CAWTYRRDRGLNEQYF; DNA: TGTGCCTGGACCTATCGCCGGGACAGGGGGCTGAACGAGCAGTACTTC
V: TRBV5-4; size: once; D: TRBD1; J: TRBJ2-2; CDR3: CASSLGTGDTGELFF; DNA: TGTGCCAGCAGCTTGGGGACAGGAGACACCGGGGAGCTGTTTTTT
V: TRBV9; size: .; D: TRBD2; J: TRBJ2-3; CDR3: CASSSGTPSGDTQYF; DNA: TGTGCCAGCAGCAGCGGGACTCCCTCCGGAGATACGCAGTATTTT
V: TRBV7-9; size: .; D: TRBD2; J: TRBJ2-1; CDR3: CASSRSGGASREQFF; DNA: TGTGCCAGCAGTCGTAGCGGGGGGGCTTCAAGGGAGCAGTTCTTC
V: TRBV29-1; size: .; D: TRBD1; J: TRBJ2-7; CDR3: CSAETGNEQYF; DNA: TGCAGCGCCGAGACAGGGAACGAGCAGTACTTC
V: TRBV12-5; size: once; D: TRBD1; J: TRBJ1-2; CDR3: CASGLGKGQFYGYTF; DNA: TGTGCTAGTGGTTTGGGGAAGGGACAGTTCTATGGCTACACCTTC
V: TRBV30; size: .; D: .; J: TRBJ1-1; CDR3: CAWQGLWNTEAFF; DNA: TGTGCCTGGCAGGGATTATGGAACACTGAAGCTTTCTTT
V: TRBV5-6; size: .; D: TRBD2; J: TRBJ2-3; CDR3: CASSRTLTSGFTTQYF; DNA: TGTGCCAGCAGCCGAACCCTGACTAGCGGGTTTACGACGCAGTATTTT
V: TRBV5-6; size: .; D: .; J: TRBJ2-3; CDR3: CASSLSRDTQYF; DNA: TGTGCCAGCAGCTTGTCTCGTGATACGCAGTATTTT